A selection of T cell receptor beta chains follows, all from one sample in a study of technical replicates of blood from several donors. The table came from immunoSEQ multiplex PCR; TCRdb's copy has only in-frame clones and leaves some out. The data show about 100,000 clones, over 90% seen once. Sequencing was done on a sample of T cells isolated from PBMCs. These TCRs come from a human donor in good health. The CDR3 runs from the conserved cysteine through the conserved F or W. D genes are given only for firm matches. Rows may omit the clone size; those that give it use once, few, many or a size class.

clone_size j_call d_call v_call cdr3_aa cdr3_nt
- TRBJ2-5 - TRBV28 CASSLARGQETQYF TGTGCCAGCAGTTTAGCAAGGGGGCAAGAGACCCAGTACTTC
- TRBJ1-2 - TRBV2 CASSGQYYGYTF TGTGCCAGCAGTGGACAGTACTATGGCTACACCTTC
- TRBJ2-7 TRBD2 TRBV28 CASSFLAGDYEQYF TGTGCCAGCAGTTTTCTCGCGGGAGACTACGAGCAGTACTTC
- TRBJ2-7 TRBD1 TRBV30 CALTGTGYYEQYF TGTGCCTTAACCGGGACAGGGTACTACGAGCAGTACTTC
- TRBJ1-2 TRBD1 TRBV5-6 CASSLPRDPGGYGYTF TGTGCCAGCAGCTTGCCCCGGGACCCAGGGGGCTATGGCTACACCTTC
once TRBJ2-5 TRBD2 TRBV30 CAWNYPSGNMSQETQYF TGTGCCTGGAATTATCCTAGCGGGAATATGTCTCAAGAGACCCAGTACTTC
- TRBJ2-1 TRBD1 TRBV14 CASSSLVDRLNEQFF TGTGCCAGCAGTTCTTTAGTGGACAGGCTTAATGAGCAGTTCTTC
- TRBJ2-5 TRBD1 TRBV10-3 CAISPTGGGETQYF TGTGCCATCAGTCCGACAGGGGGCGGTGAGACCCAGTACTTC
- TRBJ2-1 TRBD2 TRBV28 CASSPFPWTSEQFF TGTGCCAGCAGTCCCTTCCCTTGGACTAGCGAGCAGTTCTTC
- TRBJ1-4 - TRBV4-3 CASSQYSTAGNEKLFF TGCGCCAGCAGCCAATACTCGACAGCCGGTAATGAAAAACTGTTTTTT
- TRBJ2-3 TRBD2 TRBV7-9 CASSLASTSGSTDTQYF TGTGCCAGCAGCCTAGCTTCGACTAGCGGAAGCACAGATACGCAGTATTTT
- TRBJ2-1 - TRBV5-4 CASSLFEGGVQFF TGTGCCAGCAGCTTGTTCGAGGGTGGTGTGCAGTTCTTC
once TRBJ2-3 - TRBV28 CASSSPVTGTIDTQYF TGTGCCAGCAGTTCGCCGGTGACAGGTACAATAGATACGCAGTATTTT
- TRBJ1-1 TRBD1 TRBV2 CASSVSTGTANTEAFF TGTGCCAGCAGTGTAAGCACCGGGACAGCGAACACTGAAGCTTTCTTT
- TRBJ1-5 TRBD1 TRBV27 CASGIQGGLESNQPQHF TGTGCCAGCGGAATACAGGGGGGACTCGAAAGCAATCAGCCCCAGCATTTT
- TRBJ1-4 TRBD1 TRBV28 CASNPTGQGKLFF TGTGCCAGCAATCCGACAGGGCAGGGAAAACTGTTTTTT
- TRBJ2-7 TRBD2 TRBV5-1 CASSRTSGSLYEQYF TGCGCCAGCAGCCGGACTAGCGGGAGTCTCTACGAGCAGTACTTC
- TRBJ2-1 - TRBV6-5 CASSRRVFGDNEQFF TGTGCCAGCAGCCGACGAGTATTCGGGGACAATGAGCAGTTCTTC
few TRBJ1-1 - TRBV30 CAWSVGGDPNF TGTGCCTGGAGTGTCGGCGGAGATCCAAACTTT
- TRBJ2-5 - TRBV28 CASSYSGQETQYF TGTGCCAGCAGTTACAGCGGCCAAGAGACCCAGTACTTC
- TRBJ2-5 - TRBV18 CASSQRDSGQETQYF TGTGCCAGCTCACAACGGGACAGCGGGCAAGAGACCCAGTACTTC
- TRBJ2-7 TRBD1 TRBV14 CASSQGTGTYEQYF TGTGCCAGCAGCCAAGGGACAGGGACCTACGAGCAGTACTTC
- TRBJ2-2 TRBD2 TRBV5-1 CASSLVQGLANTGELFF TGCGCCAGCAGCTTGGTACAGGGACTAGCTAACACCGGGGAGCTGTTTTTT
- TRBJ2-5 TRBD2 TRBV7-2 CASSLAGGETQYF TGTGCCAGCAGCTTAGCGGGAGGGGAGACCCAGTACTTC
- TRBJ2-1 TRBD2 TRBV10-3 CASVVGTSGYNEQFF TGTGCCAGCGTTGTCGGGACTAGCGGCTACAATGAGCAGTTCTTC
- TRBJ1-1 TRBD1 TRBV29-1 CRVQAGGEDTEAFF TGCAGAGTACAAGCAGGGGGCGAGGACACTGAAGCTTTCTTT